This T cell receptor (beta chain) was retrieved from a study of Ad26.COV2.S vaccination and SARS-CoV-2 variants (dated by TCRdb to the early 2020s). With regard to the full study: The specificity and breadth of SARS-CoV-2-reactive T cell receptors after Ad26.COV2.S vaccination were assessed by TCRbeta repertoire sequencing. A total of roughly 32 samples were included in the TCR-sequenced set, comprising some 20 Ad26.COV2.S vaccine recipients, 5 placebo recipients and 8 SARS-CoV-2 convalescent individuals. The paper as a whole reports these results and caveats: Ad26.COV2.S recipients had higher spike-specific TCR breadth than placebo recipients (P = 0.0014). Vaccine and placebo recipients had similar non-spike TCR breadth, a finding consistent with the vaccine containing only spike. The authors noted that the TCR breadth and depth analyses may have underestimated total T cell responses. After vaccination, spike-specific CD8+ and CD4+ T cell responses were reported to show substantial breadth.

The time point label corresponds to: individuals recovered from natural SARS-CoV-2 infection. V is cut by 5 bases and J by 4 bases, and the space between the germline ends is 11 bases. The germline V gene (reference sequence) provides CDR1 LNHDA and CDR2 SQIVND. The CDR3 goes from the cysteine to the phenylalanine over 13 residues. Only the CDR3 part of the read is kept: 39 bases, read in frame from the first base. This clone was seen once. Its antigen specificity is not known. Base quality data are lacking; no much larger clone is found one base away. The immunoSEQ Assay was used to sequence TCRbeta CDR3 regions. After extraction, genomic DNA underwent amplification by bias-controlled multiplex PCR, followed by high-throughput sequencing. On the study's bioinformatics: To quantify the absolute abundance of each unique TCRbeta CDR3 region, sequences were collapsed and filtered. Usable DNA was measured by amplifying reference genes present in all nucleated cells, and TCRbeta template counts were normalized to that usable DNA to estimate T cell fraction. Repertoire TCRs were annotated as SARS-CoV-2-specific when V gene, CDR3 amino acid sequence and J gene were exactly matched to a known reactive TCR set. The reference SARS-CoV-2 TCR set was derived from MIRA and filtered for enrichment in COVID-19-positive ImmuneCODE repertoires, a step that removed public or cross-reactive TCRs. Based on the MIRA antigens, annotated TCRs were further analysed at the level of specific ORF or position within ORF. Depth was the summed frequency of annotated unique rearrangements, while breadth was defined as annotated unique rearrangements over total unique productive rearrangements. Group comparisons of TCR breadth used two-sided Wilcoxon rank-sum tests. What TCRdb holds here is the immuneACCESS table cut down to in-frame rearrangements. Part of the clones is not present; checked against another copy, under half of the missing clones reflect an unresolved V gene, and the others are unexplained. The V and J calls and clone size were taken over from that table, and D and trimming were inferred from the DNA. This sample gives 180,000 or so clones in total; around 88% of them show up just once. The ten most abundant clones make up 4.5% to 7.5% of the sample.

The receptor comes from a human donor who had recovered from COVID-19. The sample in question was peripheral blood, obtained after recovery from COVID-19. This chain is built from TRBV19 and TRBJ2-5; a tentative D call is TRBD1 (5 bases match). The CDR3 protein sequence reads: CASSSSRGETQYF. The DNA sequence reads TGTGCCAGTAGTTCCTCTAGGGGAGAGACCCAGTACTTC.